This T cell receptor beta chain appears in the sequencing data of a study of cytomegalovirus exposure and HLA in healthy donors. Overall study findings and caveats: In vitro work confirmed that three CMV-associated chains recognize CMV antigens.

As for this clone: The antigen is undetermined.

PCR primers comprised 60 Vbeta and 13 Jbeta primers. Only in-frame clones appear in the TCRdb table, and some are missing; sequencing was by immunoSEQ multiplex PCR. The table shows about 190,000 clones, with more than 65% occurring only once. Germline CDR1 reads MNHNY; CDR2 reads SVGAGI (reference sequence). Trimming stripped 0 bases from V and 5 bases from J, with 16 bases between. The CDR3 is 16 residues long. The chain is built from TRBV6-6 and TRBJ2-5; D is unclear. What was sequenced was PBMCs. This clonotype was obtained from a woman in her 30s in good health and CMV-seropositive. The CDR3 sequence is CASSYSRLTTRETQYF. CDR3 nucleotides: TGTGCCAGCAGTTACTCGCGACTCACAACGAGGGAGACCCAGTACTTC.